This T cell receptor beta chain was documented in a study of cytomegalovirus exposure and HLA in healthy donors. Study context: Of all 400 or so donors who were genotyped, around 79% belonged to the Caucasian-associated ancestry cluster.

From germline, CDR1 is WSHSY and CDR2 SAAADI. This CDR3 is 13 amino acids long. With 8 bases clipped from V and 8 bases from J, the junction kept 11 bases outside the gene matches. In regard to this clone: As yet, its antigen is unknown.

The study's findings and limits: In a later analysis, productive TCRs from donors in an Asian-associated ancestry cluster reportedly carried fewer N-insertions than the cohort mean. Clonal expansion, a later analysis showed, was greater in HLA-associated TCR beta chains than in equally common others.

Primers included in the PCR were 60 Vbeta and 13 Jbeta primers. Only in-frame clones appear in the TCRdb table, and some are missing; sequencing was by immunoSEQ multiplex PCR. Of around 140,000 clones in the sample, 60% to 85% were seen once. The receptor's source is a man aged 35 to 55 in good health and CMV-seropositive. The sample consisted of PBMCs. The chain has TRBV10-2 and TRBJ1-2, with 7 positions matching TRBD1. This CDR3 is CASGIGGASGYTF. CDR3 in DNA: TGCGCCAGCGGGATAGGGGGCGCATCGGGCTACACCTTC.